The clone carrying this T cell receptor (beta chain) has more than one count but fewer than ten. TCRdb's table, derived via immunoSEQ multiplex PCR, lists solely in-frame clones and lacks some. The sample lists approximately 25,000 clones, about four fifths seen once, with around 15% in the top ten. These data are taken from a study of blood T cell repertoires in COVID-19. The source is a man older than 75 with active or convalescent COVID-19. The sample consisted of peripheral blood.

The CDR3 reads CASSLYRGGETQYF. CDR3 nucleotides: TGTGCCAGCAGCTTGTACAGGGGGGGAGAGACCCAGTACTTC. This sequence joins TRBV5-8 and TRBJ2-5; the D gene is possibly TRBD1 (8 bases). The V gene's germline CDR1 is SGHTS and CDR2 YDEGEE. This CDR3 contains 14 residues. The V end lost 1 base, the J end lost 4 bases, and 11 bases lay between the germline ends.